The 21 T cell receptor beta chains in this list originate from one sample, sequenced in a study of T-cell reconstitution after alpha-beta-depleted transplantation in children. TCRbeta library preparation incorporated unique molecular identifiers. Via MiXCR, TCRdb re-called the PCR reads, giving one row per CDR3 protein. The table shows about 110,000 distinct CDR3 sequences, with roughly 23% occurring only once. The input for sequencing was PBMCs, mostly from graft donor cells, taken 180 days after TCRalphabeta/CD19-depleted stem cell transplant. Receptors originate from a male patient aged 2 to 9 who had a stem cell transplant for chronic granulomatous disease, so the T cells may come from the graft donor.

This clonotype turned up a few times. This sequence joins TRBV29-1 and TRBJ2-7, with D possibly being TRBD1 (5 bases). The CDR3 is made up of 14 amino acids. The germline V and J ends were trimmed by 7 bases and 2 bases, with 18 bases remaining between them. Germline loops: CDR1 SQVTM, CDR2 ANQGSEA. The CDR3 DNA reads as TGCAGCGCAGAAAGCAGGGATACCCCCTACGAGCAGTACTTC. Translating it yields CSAESRDTPYEQYF.

This clonotype has a count of ten or more. This chain joins TRBV7-9 and TRBJ2-1; the match to TRBD2 covers 9 bases. Germline loops: CDR1 SEHNR, CDR2 FQNEAQ (reference sequence). This CDR3 is built from 16 residues. The trim removed 3 bases at V and 0 bases at J, leaving 3 bases unmatched. CDR3: CASSLISGSSYNEQFF. The CDR3 DNA reads TGTGCCAGCAGCTTGATTAGCGGGAGCTCCTACAATGAGCAGTTCTTC.

Worth noting for this clonotype: A much larger clone sits a single nucleotide away, making a read error possible. The rearrangement links TRBV29-1 to TRBJ2-3; unclear D gene. The germline V and J ends were trimmed by 4 bases and 5 bases, with 16 bases remaining between them. Germline V CDR1 and CDR2: SQVTM, ANQGSEA. The CDR3 totals 14 residues. CDR3 bases: TGCAGCGTTGCCGTTGTGCCTGGCAAAGATACGCAGTATTTT. It translates to CSVAVVPGKDTQYF.

V gene TRBV29-1 combines with J gene TRBJ1-1; D not resolved. Germline lookup yields CDR1 SQVTM and CDR2 ANQGSEA. This CDR3 is 12 amino acids long. The V end was cut by 2 bases, the J end by 1 base, with 5 bases between. The CDR3 loop reads CSVEYPNTEAFF. CDR3 in DNA: TGCAGCGTTGAATACCCGAACACTGAAGCTTTCTTT.

This clonotype was picked up a small number of times. This chain joins TRBV6-5 and TRBJ2-1; 8 nucleotides line up with TRBD2. The V gene end was trimmed by 6 bases and the J gene end by 14 bases; junction bases not matched to a gene: 15. This CDR3 is built from 14 residues. From germline, CDR1 is MNHEY and CDR2 SVGAGI. DNA for the CDR3: TGTGCCAGCAGATATAGCGGGGTGGGCGTTTCGGAGTTCTTC. Amino acid sequence: CASRYSGVGVSEFF.

This clonotype was seen a handful of times. The J gene is TRBJ2-3, the V gene TRBV29-1; TRBD2 might be the D (6 bases). The CDR3 runs to 13 residues. The germline V gene has CDR1 SQVTM and CDR2 ANQGSEA. Deletions cut 6 bases from V and 2 bases from J, with 12 bases between. The CDR3 region has the DNA TGCAGCGTCATGGGACTCTTCACAGATACGCAGTATTTT. It translates to CSVMGLFTDTQYF.

This clonotype came up many times. The V and J genes are TRBV6-5 and TRBJ2-1; D unresolved. Germline lookup yields CDR1 MNHEY and CDR2 SVGAGI. Trimming took 6 bases from V and 4 from J, leaving 7 bases between them. This CDR3 comprises 12 residues. The CDR3 bases are TGTGCCAGCAGCGGCCCATACAATGAGCAGTTCTTC. This sequence encodes CASSGPYNEQFF.

In this sample, this clonotype turned up many times. This chain uses TRBV20-1 with TRBJ1-5; D remains unclear. The CDR3 runs 14 residues. Trimming took off 4 bases at V and 0 bases at J, with 10 bases between the two ends. The V gene's germline CDR1 is DFQATT and CDR2 SNEGSKA (reference sequence). CDR3 region: CSAKTEYSNQPQHF. The CDR3 DNA follows: TGCAGTGCTAAGACCGAGTATAGCAATCAGCCCCAGCATTTT.

A few counts support this clonotype. In DNA form, the CDR3 reads TGTGCCAGCAGCCACGAGGGTGAGCAGTTCTTC. Its protein is CASSHEGEQFF. V is TRBV7-2 and J is TRBJ2-1; possibly TRBD2 for D (5 bases). The germline V gene encodes CDR1 SGHTA and CDR2 FQGNSA. V was shortened by 5 bases and J by 9 bases, with 8 bases between the two germline ends. This CDR3 contains 11 residues. The full variable domain, with the rest looked up from reference TRBV7-2 and TRBJ2-1, is GAGVSQSPSNKVTEKGKDVELRCDPISGHTALYWYRQSLGQGLEFLIYFQGNSAPDKSGLPSDRFSAERTGGSVSTLTIQRTQQEDSAVYLCASSHEGEQFFGPGTRLTVL.

The V and J genes are TRBV4-1 and TRBJ2-1; D is possibly TRBD2 (6 bases). The CDR3 loop spans 16 amino acids. Germline CDR1 and CDR2: MGHRA and YSYEKL. V lost 0 bases and J 4 bases, leaving 13 bases between the germline ends. CDR3 coding DNA: TGCGCCAGCAGCCAAGATCATACGGCGGGGTACAATGAGCAGTTCTTC. This gives the protein CASSQDHTAGYNEQFF.

V and J are TRBV7-9 and TRBJ1-2; unclear D gene. V gave up 2 bases and J gave up 0 bases, with 7 bases separating them. CDR3 size: 14 residues. In germline, CDR1 is SEHNR, CDR2 FQNEAQ (reference sequence). The CDR3 loop reads CASSLSRTNYGYTF. The CDR3 region has the DNA TGTGCCAGCAGCTTAAGCAGAACTAACTATGGCTACACCTTC.

This clonotype showed up many times. The J gene is TRBJ2-3, the V gene TRBV11-1, with TRBD2 identical over 10 bases. The germline gives CDR1 SGHAT, CDR2 FQDESV (reference sequence). The CDR3 is 17 residues long. J lost 6 bases, V lost 4 bases, and 13 bases had no gene match. DNA of the CDR3: TGTGCCAGCAGCTCCAATTTGGCTAGCGGGAGAGCGGATACGCAGTATTTT. As protein: CASSSNLASGRADTQYF.

The chain recombines TRBV5-1 with TRBJ2-1, with TRBD1 matching over 7 bases. Per germline, CDR1 SGHRS and CDR2 YFSETQ. The length of the CDR3 is 18 residues. The ends lost 2 bases at V and 1 base at J; junction bases unmatched: 12. Here the CDR3 DNA reads TGCGCCAGCAGCTTAGCGACAGGGCCCGACAAGTCCTACAATGAGCAGTTCTTC. Amino acids: CASSLATGPDKSYNEQFF.

This clonotype was counted many times. This chain uses TRBV7-9 with TRBJ1-1; D might be TRBD1 (5 bases). This CDR3 is built from 13 residues. Trimming stripped 2 bases from V and 10 bases from J, with 14 bases between. Germline CDR1 is SEHNR and CDR2 is FQNEAQ (reference sequence). This chain's CDR3 is CASSLSLREGAFF. CDR3 sequence (DNA): TGTGCCAGCAGCTTATCACTCAGGGAGGGAGCTTTCTTT.

This clonotype was detected ten times or more. The rearrangement links TRBV12-3 or TRBV12-4 to TRBJ2-1; TRBD2 aligns across 7 bases. Trimming removed 7 bases from V and 2 bases from J; junction bases left unmatched: 8. This CDR3 is built from 15 residues. The CDR3 reads CASTSPGTTYNEQFF. CDR3 sequence (DNA): TGTGCCAGCACTTCCCCCGGGACTACCTACAATGAGCAGTTCTTC.

There are a few counts of this clonotype. The chain's CDR3 is CASSLFASEETQYF. Written as DNA, the CDR3 is TGTGCCAGCAGCTTGTTCGCCAGCGAAGAGACCCAGTACTTC. The rearrangement joins TRBV5-5 to TRBJ2-5; D is uncertain. The CDR3 runs 14 residues. V lost 1 base, J lost 3 bases, and 10 bases lay in between. Germline V gene data show CDR1 as SGHKS and CDR2 as YYEKEE (reference sequence).

This clonotype was recorded at least ten times. V gene TRBV20-1 combines with J gene TRBJ2-3; D gene ambiguous. CDR1 and CDR2 (germline): DFQATT, SNEGSKA (reference sequence). The length of the CDR3 is 14 residues. Trimming removed 3 bases from V and 5 bases from J, with 15 bases in between. The chain's CDR3 is CSARPPTELDTQYF. Here the CDR3 DNA reads TGCAGTGCTAGGCCCCCGACTGAGTTAGATACGCAGTATTTT.

The genes are TRBV10-3 and TRBJ2-1; D is ambiguous. The germline V gene encodes CDR1 ENHRY and CDR2 SYGVKD. CDR3 length: 12 residues. V was pared by 0 bases and J by 8 bases, with 5 bases between. The CDR3 coding sequence is TGTGCCATCAGTGAGTCTGGCGATGAGCAGTTCTTC. It is translated as CAISESGDEQFF.

This clonotype was observed at least ten times. The V gene is TRBV7-2, the J gene TRBJ2-3; 11 bases map to TRBD2. The CDR3 extends over 16 amino acids. Germline trimming cut 1 base from V and 2 bases from J; bases unmatched to any gene: 2. Germline CDR1 reads SGHTA; CDR2 reads FQGNSA. CDR3 sequence: CASSLVAGGFTDTQYF. The CDR3 DNA is TGTGCCAGCAGCTTAGTAGCGGGGGGGTTCACAGATACGCAGTATTTT.

The DNA for the CDR3 is TGTGCCATCACCTCGGGGGGAACCGAGCAGTACTTC. This gives the protein CAITSGGTEQYF. This rearrangement joins TRBV10-3 to TRBJ2-7; 7 bases match TRBD2. The CDR3 runs 12 residues. Germline trimming cut 7 bases from V and 6 bases from J; bases unmatched to any gene: 6. The germline V gene encodes CDR1 ENHRY and CDR2 SYGVKD.

Ten or more counts support this clonotype. J is TRBJ1-1 and V is TRBV5-1; 8 bases agree with TRBD1. J lost 5 bases, V lost 4 bases, and 10 bases had no gene match. This CDR3 has 15 amino acids. The germline gives CDR1 SGHRS, CDR2 YFSETQ. CDR3 sequence (DNA): TGCGCCAGCAGCCCAAGACAGGGGATTGGGACTGAAGCTTTCTTT. As protein: CASSPRQGIGTEAFF.